This TCR beta chain was captured in a study of neoadjuvant anti-PD-1 for oral cavity cancer. Study findings and constraints: Non-responders to neoadjuvant nivolumab had significantly more clonal PBMC T cells than responders. TCR analyses covered only a few patients per response group.

Produced via immunoSEQ multiplex PCR; TCRdb's table is partial and in-frame only. The table includes 14,000 or so clones, approximately 70% detected once. Germline CDR1 SEHNR, CDR2 FQNEAQ (reference sequence). Losses at the gene ends were 5 bases for V and 1 base for J; bases not matched to a gene: 10. The CDR3 runs 16 residues. The time point denotes: after neoadjuvant nivolumab, at surgical resection. Patients had newly diagnosed, untreated stage II-IVA oral cavity squamous cell carcinoma. Worth noting for this clone: Its matching antigen is unknown.

The sequences come from PBMCs, collected after nivolumab (anti-PD-1) treatment. V and J are TRBV7-9 and TRBJ2-5, with 7 bases lining up with TRBD1. This sequence originates from a person aged 35-79 years with oral cavity squamous cell carcinoma. CDR3 coding DNA: TGTGCCAGCAGCCGTCCCCCGACAGGGTCCCAAGAGACCCAGTACTTC. Amino acid sequence: CASSRPPTGSQETQYF.